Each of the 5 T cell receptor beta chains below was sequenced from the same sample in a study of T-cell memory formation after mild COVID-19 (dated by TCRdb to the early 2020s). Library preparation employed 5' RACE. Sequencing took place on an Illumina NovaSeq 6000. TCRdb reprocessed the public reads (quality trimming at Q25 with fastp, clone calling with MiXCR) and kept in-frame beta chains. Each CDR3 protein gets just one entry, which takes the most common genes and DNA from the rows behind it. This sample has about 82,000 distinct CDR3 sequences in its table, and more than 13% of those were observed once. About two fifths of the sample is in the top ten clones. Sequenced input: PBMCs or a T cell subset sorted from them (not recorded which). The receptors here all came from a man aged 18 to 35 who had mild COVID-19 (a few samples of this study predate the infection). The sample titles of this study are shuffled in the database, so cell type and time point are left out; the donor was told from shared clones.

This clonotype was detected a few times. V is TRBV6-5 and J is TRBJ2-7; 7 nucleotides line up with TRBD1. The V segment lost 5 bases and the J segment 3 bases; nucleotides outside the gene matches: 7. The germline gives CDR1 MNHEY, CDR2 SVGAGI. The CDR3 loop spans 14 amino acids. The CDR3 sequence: CASSHTWDSYEQYV. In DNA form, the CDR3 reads TGTGCCAGCAGTCACACTTGGGACAGCTACGAGCAGTACGTC.

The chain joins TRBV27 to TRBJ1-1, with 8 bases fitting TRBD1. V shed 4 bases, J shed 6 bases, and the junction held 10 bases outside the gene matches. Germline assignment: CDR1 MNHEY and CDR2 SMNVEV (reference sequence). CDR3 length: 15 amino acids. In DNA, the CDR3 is TGTGCCAGCAGTTCCAGGACAGGGTTGCGCGCTGAAGCTTTCTTT. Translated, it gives CASSSRTGLRAEAFF.

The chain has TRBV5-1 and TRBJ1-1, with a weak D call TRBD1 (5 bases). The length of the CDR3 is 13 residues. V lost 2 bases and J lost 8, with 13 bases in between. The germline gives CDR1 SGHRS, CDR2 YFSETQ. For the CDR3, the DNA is TGCGCCAGCAGCTTATTTGCAGGGCAGGAAGCTTTCTTT. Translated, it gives CASSLFAGQEAFF.

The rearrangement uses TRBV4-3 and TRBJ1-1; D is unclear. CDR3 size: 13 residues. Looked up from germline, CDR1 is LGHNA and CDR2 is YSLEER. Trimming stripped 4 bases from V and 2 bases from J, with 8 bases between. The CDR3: CASSRILNTEAFF. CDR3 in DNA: TGCGCCAGCAGCCGAATTTTAAACACTGAAGCTTTCTTT.

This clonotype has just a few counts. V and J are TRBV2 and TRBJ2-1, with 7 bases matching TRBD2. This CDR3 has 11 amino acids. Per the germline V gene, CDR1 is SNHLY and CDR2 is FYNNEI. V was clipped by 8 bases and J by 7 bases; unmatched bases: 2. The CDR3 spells CASPRGNEQFF. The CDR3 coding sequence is TGTGCCAGCCCGCGGGGGAATGAGCAGTTCTTC. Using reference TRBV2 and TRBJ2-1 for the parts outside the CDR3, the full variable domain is EPEVTQTPSHQVTQMGQEVILRCVPISNHLYFYWYRQILGQKVEFLVSFYNNEISEKSEIFDDQFSVERPDGSNFTLKIRSTKLEDSAMYFCASPRGNEQFFGPGTRLTVL.